This TCR beta chain originates from a study of blood T cells in healthy people across ages. Study conclusions and caveats: Bulk PBMC profiling left naive and antigen-experienced comparisons inconclusive.

Sample-barcoded 5' priming and a J-beta primer mix drove a second PCR of 7 to 11 cycles. MiXCR, applied by TCRdb to the 5' RACE reads, yields one record per CDR3 protein. The sample carries around 1,900,000 distinct CDR3 sequences, about two fifths recorded once. V lost 6 bases to trimming and J lost 2 bases; unmatched junction nucleotides: 8. The V gene's germline CDR1 is KGHSH and CDR2 LQKENI. The CDR3 is 15 amino acids. With regard to this clonotype: Its antigen remains unidentified.

This clonotype was sampled from a human donor in good health. The chain couples TRBV18 to TRBJ2-7, with 9 positions matching TRBD1. The sample comprised blood. As DNA, the CDR3 is TGTGCCAGCTCGCTAGGACAGGGGAGGCCCTACGAGCAGTACTTC. Its protein is CASSLGQGRPYEQYF.